These T cell receptor beta chains were read from a single sample in a study of shared clonotypes between healthy human individuals. The repertoire was sequenced with immunoSEQ multiplex PCR; TCRdb's copy has only in-frame clones and lacks some. The table lists approximately 2.4 million clones, approximately 95% of them singletons. The sequenced sample was naive CD4+ T cells sorted from blood. The origin of the receptors is a man younger than 35 in good health. The CDR3 runs from the conserved cysteine through the conserved F or W. The D gene is left open where the match is weak. Clone sizes are given selectively: once, few, many, or a class where the clone is expanded.

>-|-|TRBJ2-5|TRBV30
TGTGCCTGGAGTGAGAGCAGAGGGGGGTCCCAGTACTTC
CAWSESRGGSQYF
>-|TRBD2|TRBJ2-3|TRBV18
TGTGCCAGCTCACCCACTGCGGGGGGGCCTGATACAGATACGCAGTATTTT
CASSPTAGGPDTDTQYF
>-|-|TRBJ1-5|TRBV25-1
TGTGCCAGCAGTACTTGGGGGAGCAATCAGCCCCAGCATTTT
CASSTWGSNQPQHF
>-|-|TRBJ2-2|TRBV18
TGTGCCAGCTCACCACTCAGGGACGGGGAGCTGTTTTTT
CASSPLRDGELFF
>-|-|TRBJ1-1|TRBV21-1
TGTGCCAGCAGCAAAGAGGACAGCCGTCTCATGAACACTGAAGCTTTCTTT
CASSKEDSRLMNTEAFF
>-|-|TRBJ2-7|TRBV11-1
TGTGCCAGCAGGCGGGACCCCCTCTCCTACGAGCAGTACTTC
CASRRDPLSYEQYF
>-|-|TRBJ1-6|TRBV27
TGTGCCAGCAGTTCGGGTGTGTCACCCCTCCACTTT
CASSSGVSPLHF
>-|-|TRBJ1-3|TRBV7-2
TGTGCCAGTTCTGAGTGGACAGACATCTCTGGAAACACCATATATTTT
CASSEWTDISGNTIYF
>-|-|TRBJ1-5|TRBV2
TGTGCCAGCACTGGACAATTCAATCAGCCCCAGCATTTT
CASTGQFNQPQHF
>once|-|TRBJ1-5|TRBV28
TGTGCCAGCAGGCGAGGGCATCAGCCCCAGCATTTT
CASRRGHQPQHF
>-|-|TRBJ1-3|TRBV18
TGTGCCAGCTCACCGGACAGAAGTGGAAACACCATATATTTT
CASSPDRSGNTIYF
>-|-|TRBJ1-4|TRBV6-1
TGTGCCAGCAGTGAAGCGGGGGCGGCTAATGAAAAACTGTTTTTT
CASSEAGAANEKLFF
>-|-|TRBJ2-5|TRBV7-2
TGTGCCAGCAGCTTTTCAACTATACAGACCCAGTACTTC
CASSFSTIQTQYF
>-|-|TRBJ2-3|TRBV10-3
TGTGCCATCAAGCCGGACACAGATACGCAGTATTTT
CAIKPDTDTQYF
>-|-|TRBJ2-3|TRBV7-9
TGTGCCAGCAGCTTCTGGCGCGGGGGCATCACAGATACGCAGTATTTT
CASSFWRGGITDTQYF
>-|TRBD1|TRBJ2-1|TRBV7-2
TGTGCCAGCAGCCCCAGGGGGCGTAGGGAGCAGTTCTTC
CASSPRGRREQFF
>-|TRBD2|TRBJ2-3|TRBV11-3
TGTGCCAGCAGCTTAGGTCTAGCGGGGAGGGCAGATACGCAGTATTTT
CASSLGLAGRADTQYF
>-|-|TRBJ1-5|TRBV7-2
TGTGCCAGCAGCTCCGACGGGAACAACAATCAGCCCCAGCATTTT
CASSSDGNNNQPQHF
>-|TRBD1|TRBJ2-1|TRBV30
TGTGCCTGGAGCGGAAGGGGGCAGTCCTACAATGAGCAGTTCTTC
CAWSGRGQSYNEQFF
>once|-|TRBJ2-7|TRBV20-1
TGCAGTGCTAGAGCGTCTTGGGAGCAGTACTTC
CSARASWEQYF
>few|-|TRBJ1-5|TRBV28
TGTGCCAGCAGTCCCCTTAGGGCTAGCAATCAGCCCCAGCATTTT
CASSPLRASNQPQHF